This T cell receptor beta chain derives from a study of blood T cell repertoires in COVID-19. Study overall: Some COVID-19 samples were acute and others convalescent; all came from the United States, Italy and Spain. Nucleic acid was either cDNA or gDNA, and it came from T cells, B-cell-depleted T cells, or PBMCs.

Here immunoSEQ multiplex PCR was the method, and the copy in TCRdb shows in-frame clones only, minus some. The sample lists roughly 250,000 clones; roughly three quarters were seen once. The CDR3 sequence is 15 residues long. Germline V CDR1 and CDR2: SGHNT, YENEEA. The V and J ends lost 5 bases and 0 bases respectively, with 11 bases between them. This clone was detected only once. The receptor's source is a woman aged 40 to 55 with active or convalescent COVID-19. V usage is TRBV11-3 and J usage is TRBJ1-5; D may be TRBD1 (6 bases). Material: peripheral blood. CDR3 nucleotides: TGTGCCAGCAGCCTGACAGGAGATAGCAATCAGCCCCAGCATTTT. Translating gives CASSLTGDSNQPQHF.